This paragraph covers one TCR beta chain sequence. The data belong to a study of T cell responses to AZD1222 COVID-19 vaccine. V lost 4 bases and J 1 base, leaving 14 bases between the germline ends. The CDR3 totals 15 residues. From germline, CDR1 is MGHRA and CDR2 YSYEKL. Using immunoSEQ multiplex PCR, the repertoire was profiled, and TCRdb retains in-frame clones only, with some absent. The repertoire holds under 150,000 clones, with 93% as singletons. The V gene is TRBV4-1, the J gene TRBJ2-7; tentatively, D is TRBD2 (6 bases). The origin of this receptor is an adult in good health. Sequenced here: peripheral blood, sampled on day 0 of AZD1222 vaccination. DNA for the CDR3: TGCGCCAGCAGCCTTGGGGCGGGATTATCCTACGAGCAGTACTTC. Its translation is CASSLGAGLSYEQYF.